This TCR beta chain originates from a study of cytomegalovirus exposure and HLA in healthy donors (dated 2017 in TCRdb). Notes on the research overall: According to an earlier analysis of a few hundred of the donors, about 179 million T cells yielded 90 million to 140 million unique TCR beta sequences and less than 300 Gb of sequence data. Among a few hundred genotyped donors of the cohort, an average of approximately 250,000 unique TCR beta nucleotide sequences were sequenced per donor, about a sixth of them non-productive. The study aimed to test whether cataloging public T cell receptors could reveal signatures of past pathogen exposure. To predict cytomegalovirus infection status, the study brought together high-throughput TCR immunosequencing, statistical association of individual TCRs with disease status, and machine learning. Typing coverage varied by locus: about 620-640 donors for A, B, C, DRB1 and DQB1; 500 to 550 for DQA1; more than 600 for DPA1; some 470 for DPB1. Every discovery cohort repertoire had been produced on one sequencing platform. Of the 350 to 450 genotyped donors, roughly 80% fell in the genetic ancestry cluster associated with self-reported Caucasian donors. The study used immunosequencing to profile the T cell repertoires of about 670 subjects and linked those repertoires to cytomegalovirus serostatus. In an earlier analysis of a few hundred of the donors, high-throughput TCR beta sequencing was used to judge whether each TCR beta V gene segment behaved as functional or pseudogenic. The later analysis used no new phenotypic data to find candidate immune exposures, relying instead on TCR beta sequences and their occurrence across donors. Alongside the repertoire data, information on donor age, sex, ethnicity and CMV serostatus was compiled. Around 300 gigabases of sequencing data and 70 million to 85 million unique TCR sequences were included in an early release covering 550 to 800 HLA-typed donors. In a later analysis, previously published TCR beta repertoires from about 640 donors were re-analyzed and high-resolution HLA genotyping was added so that TCR occurrence patterns could be studied. Several DR-DQ haplotypes were handled as single units for association and clustering, since linkage in the cohort was strong. HLA typing included class I and class II loci at four-digit resolution. In a later genetic analysis, genome-wide SNP genotypes for about 65% of the roughly 670 donors were used, and that subset was treated as a discovery cohort. A separate validation cohort of roughly 110 different subjects was used in addition to the 666-subject first cohort. Study-wide findings and limitations: Only TCR beta chains were sequenced in this cohort, and the absence of alpha or paired-chain data limited detectable features. A later genetic analysis reported fewer N-insertions in productive TCRs among donors in an Asian-associated ancestry cluster than the roughly 700-donor mean. A later analysis found that TCR association rates varied across HLA loci, with DRB1 alleles showing the most associated TCRs and HLA-C alleles the fewest. The study listed approximately 150 TCR beta chains as associated with cytomegalovirus. Correlated functional status among segregating V segments might reflect linkage disequilibrium, but an unknown experimental factor could not be ruled out. In both the original and validation cohorts, the classifier was reported to diagnose cytomegalovirus status with high specificity and sensitivity. The 87-base-pair reads could not distinguish some IMGT-functional V segments, including TRBV6-2 and TRBV6-3, so those segments were excluded. An earlier analysis of roughly 570 of the donors showed that most TCR beta V segments appeared in productive rearrangements either about 87% or about 30% of the time, which broadly matched IMGT annotations. An association between a missense DCLRE1C variant and V-gene and J-gene trimming of TCR beta chains was found in a later genetic analysis and replicated in an independent cohort. A further reported finding was that TCR beta sequences accurately predicted the HLA-A and HLA-B alleles for most subjects in the first cohort. While some public TCRs were present in many individuals, most TCR sequences turned up only very rarely across donors. Immune exposure information for the cohort was limited to CMV serostatus. Because HLA typing was unavailable for some donors at each locus, only the typed subset was used in association tests. The earlier analysis of fewer than 750 of the donors excluded some 15 rarely observed V segments, including chromosome 9 orphons, because counts were too low. Presence/absence analyses assumed roughly uniform sequencing depth across donors, an assumption that may not hold. A cluster of highly shared sequence variants was judged likely to represent a technical artifact of the sequencing pipeline. Assigning TCR associations to individual alleles was difficult when HLA alleles, especially DR and DQ, strongly co-occurred. In a later analysis, HLA-associated TCR beta chains showed more clonal expansion and lower generation probabilities than non-associated chains that were equally common. A later analysis reported that several top co-occurrence clusters appeared linked to parvovirus B19, influenza, CMV and Epstein-Barr virus. At a false discovery rate of 0.05, a later analysis linked some 18,000 TCR beta sequences to specific HLA alleles. Most CMV-associated TCR beta chains appeared to be HLA-restricted in a later analysis, and the HLA associations seemed to be driven largely by CMV exposure. In vitro tests confirmed that a few of the cytomegalovirus-associated TCR beta chains recognize cytomegalovirus antigens. The authors suggested that the approach could potentially be extended to other disease states and immunological phenotypes.

CDR1 and CDR2 are drawn from the germline V gene (reference sequence): MNHEY, SMNVEV. The CDR3, cysteine through phenylalanine, is 15 amino acids long. The kept DNA is CDR3 alone, 45 bases in frame from the first base. After removal of 2 bases from V and 6 bases from J, the junction retains 4 bases not matched to a gene. The cohort consisted of hundreds of healthy bone marrow donors. Cohort members were all nominally healthy when sampled, although unrecorded immune exposures were likely present. The donor tested CMV seronegative, placing the donor among the 300 to 450 seronegative members of the cohort. Each donor provided a peripheral blood sample, and peripheral blood mononuclear cells were used for TCR beta sequencing. Genomic DNA was extracted from the blood cell samples with the Qiagen DNeasy Blood Extraction Kit. The method behind the library was the immunoSEQ multiplex PCR assay. A mixture of 60 forward primers for TCR Vbeta segments and 13 reverse primers for TCR Jbeta segments was used in the multiplex PCR. The CDR3 region of rearranged TCR beta genes was amplified from genomic DNA with a multiplex PCR assay. Amplified TCR beta libraries were sequenced as 87-base-pair reads on the Illumina HiSeq System. The paper's processing steps were these. In a later analysis, approximately 74 million unique TCR beta chains were counted across the approximately 640 repertoires, and roughly 10 million of these chains were shared by at least two donors. A nearest-neighbor algorithm error-corrected the raw reads and collapsed the reads into unique sequences, merging closely related sequences to remove PCR and sequencing errors. CDR3 sequences were aligned to IMGT reference sequences to assign V, D and J gene segments. Each retained sequence needed at least a six-nucleotide match to both a V gene segment and a J gene segment. Rearrangements were classified as productive when the CDR3 lacked stop codons and remained in frame with V and J, and all other rearrangements were classified as non-productive. Following IMGT convention, CDR3 was defined as the stretch from the second conserved V-encoded cysteine to the conserved J-encoded phenylalanine. In an earlier analysis of approximately 590 of the donors, sequences lacking an unambiguous match to a single V gene segment were excluded. An earlier analysis of 587 of the donors classified V segments as functional when productive rearrangements were above 56.7% and as segregating when the standard deviation between donors was above 5%. A statistical classification framework was developed to diagnose cytomegalovirus status using the catalog of TCR beta chain sequences. V and J gene assignment, in a later analysis, came from comparing TCR nucleotide sequences with IMGT/GENE-DB human TR gene sequences. A later analysis assigned CDR3 sequences and most-parsimonious VDJ recombination scenarios with the TCRdist pipeline. In a later analysis, each TCR beta chain was defined by its CDR3 amino acid sequence together with its V-gene family, and reads without a unique V-gene family were excluded. As a way to deal with suspected cross-contamination and a sequencing artifact, a later analysis dropped roughly 620 nucleotide sequences that were highly shared and had low generation probability. A later analysis calculated a clonal expansion index for each public chain from normalized within-repertoire ranks of inferred template counts. In a later analysis, generation probabilities were computed using a VDJ recombination model fitted to out-of-frame rearrangements, and the results were checked against IGoR. In a later analysis, hypergeometric tests were used to score TCR-TCR, TCR-HLA and TCR-CMV co-occurrence, with a repertoire-size bias correction applied to TCR pairs. False discovery rates were estimated in a later analysis by permuting HLA or CMV assignments 20 times. In a later analysis, co-occurring TCRs were grouped using DBSCAN, and TCRdist sequence similarity was added for clustering within HLA-allele-positive subsets. Repertoires with fewer than 30,000 or more than 120,000 public chains, plus five repertoires with anomalous nucleotide sharing, were excluded from co-occurrence clustering. TCRdb limited this immuneACCESS table to in-frame rearrangements with V and J called. A share of clones is missing; checked studies link under half to unresolved V genes, and the rest is unexplained. The DNA gave D and trimming, while V, J and clone size come from that table. The table for this sample lists 120,000 or so clones; more than 70% of them were counted only once. The ten largest clones add up to around 4% of the sample.

Regarding this clone: Its antigen has not been determined. The record has no base qualities; no much larger clone is one base away.

The chain is assembled from TRBV27 and TRBJ2-1; TRBD2 aligns with 10 central bases. The sample taken for sequencing was PBMCs. The clonotype was recovered from a man younger than 40 in good health and CMV-seronegative. The DNA sequence reads TGTGCCAGCAGTTTAATGAGCGGGGGGGTCAATGAGCAGTTCTTC. This sequence encodes CASSLMSGGVNEQFF.